The 27 T cell receptor beta chains below all came from one sample that was sequenced in a study of Ad26.COV2.S vaccination and SARS-CoV-2 variants. Treatment described: around 19 received Ad26.COV2.S at low or high dose, single or two shots; 5 received placebo; per-sample allocation not given. After the first vaccine or placebo injection, samples were drawn on day 63. The repertoire was sequenced with immunoSEQ multiplex PCR; TCRdb's copy has only in-frame clones and lacks some. The profile shows 300,000 to 400,000 clones, 90% of them singletons. Here the sequenced sample was peripheral blood, taken in a trial of Ad26.COV2.S vaccine versus placebo. Receptors originate from a person between 18 and 60 years old who received the Ad26.COV2.S COVID-19 vaccine or a placebo.

The rearrangement uses TRBV7-6 and TRBJ2-3; D is possibly TRBD2 (5 bases). Per germline, CDR1 SGHVS and CDR2 FNYEAQ. V dropped 1 base and J dropped 2 bases, with 13 bases sitting between them. The CDR3 covers 16 residues. CDR3 DNA: TGTGCCAGCAGCTTAGATCGGACTGGAGTCACAGATACGCAGTATTTT. It yields the protein CASSLDRTGVTDTQYF. Looking up the rest from reference TRBV7-6 and TRBJ2-3 gives the full variable domain: GAGVSQSPRYKVTKRGQDVALRCDPISGHVSLYWYRQALGQGPEFLTYFNYEAQQDKSGLPNDRFSAERPEGSISTLTIQRTEQRDSAMYRCASSLDRTGVTDTQYFGPGTRLTVL.

CDR3 amino acids: CASSYDNWDSDGYTF. CDR3 in DNA: TGTGCCAGCAGTTACGACAACTGGGATTCGGATGGCTACACCTTC. This sequence joins TRBV6-5 and TRBJ1-2, with D hard to call. The germline gives CDR1 MNHEY, CDR2 SVGAGI. This CDR3 has 15 amino acids. The V end was cut by 2 bases, the J end by 6 bases, with 16 bases between.

The V call is TRBV7-2, the J call TRBJ1-4, with 7 bases that match TRBD1. Germline CDR1 and CDR2: SGHTA and FQGNSA. CDR3 length: 15 residues. The J segment lost 5 bases and the V segment lost 1 base, leaving 4 bases of the junction unmatched. CDR3 in amino acids: CASSLGRGRNEKLFF. The CDR3 bases are TGTGCCAGCAGCTTAGGGAGGGGGCGGAATGAAAAACTGTTTTTT.

The rearrangement uses TRBV3-1 (or the pseudogene TRBV3-2) and TRBJ1-2, with no clear D. Trimming took off 0 bases at V and 0 bases at J, with 11 bases between the two ends. This CDR3 region has 16 residues. Germline V gene data show CDR1 as LGHDT and CDR2 as YNNKEL (reference sequence). CDR3 DNA sequence: TGTGCCAGCAGCCAAGATCGCAGGTACTCTAACTATGGCTACACCTTC. Translating it yields CASSQDRRYSNYGYTF.

This clone was counted a few times. The gene calls are TRBV9 and TRBJ1-5; 9 nucleotides align to TRBD1. Per germline, CDR1 SGDLS and CDR2 YYNGEE. This CDR3 spans 15 amino acids. V lost 0 bases and J lost 8; bases outside the gene matches: 6. Written as DNA, the CDR3 is TGTGCCAGCAGCGTAGGCTGGGACAGGGTCGAGCCCCAGCATTTT. This sequence encodes CASSVGWDRVEPQHF.

The chain couples TRBV5-6 to TRBJ1-2, with a tentative D call TRBD1 (6 bases). Trimming cost V 4 bases and J 8 bases, with 18 bases left between them. The CDR3 extends over 14 amino acids. The germline V gene encodes CDR1 SGHDT and CDR2 YYEEEE. The CDR3 nucleotides are TGTGCCAGCAGCCCCACCGGGACACAGGACGGCTACACCTTC. This codes for CASSPTGTQDGYTF.

As DNA, the CDR3 is TGTGCCTGGAGTGTAAATAGCGGGACCACCGGGGAGCTGTTTTTT. As protein: CAWSVNSGTTGELFF. The genes are TRBV30 and TRBJ2-2; TRBD2 aligns across 8 bases. Losses at the gene ends were 0 bases for V and 4 bases for J; bases not matched to a gene: 4. Per the germline V gene, CDR1 is GTSNPN and CDR2 is SVGIG (reference sequence). The CDR3 is 15 residues long.

The V gene is TRBV2, the J gene TRBJ1-2; a possible D gene is TRBD1 (5 bases). The CDR3 covers 16 residues. The V gene lost 0 bases and the J gene lost 0 bases, with 11 bases spanning the gap. Germline CDR1 reads SNHLY; CDR2 reads FYNNEI. The CDR3 bases are TGTGCCAGCAGTGAAGCGTACAGGAATCCTAACTATGGCTACACCTTC. This encodes CASSEAYRNPNYGYTF.

This sequence joins TRBV5-1 and TRBJ1-1; D gene ambiguous. This CDR3 has 14 amino acids. Trimming left V 0 bases short and J 3 bases short, with 9 bases between. CDR1 and CDR2 from the germline V gene are SGHRS and YFSETQ. This CDR3 is CASSLELLDTEAFF. The CDR3 DNA sequence: TGCGCCAGCAGCTTGGAGCTCTTGGACACTGAAGCTTTCTTT.

V gene TRBV6-5 combines with J gene TRBJ1-3; D unresolved. This CDR3 contains 14 residues. Germline lookup yields CDR1 MNHEY and CDR2 SVGAGI. Deletions cut 6 bases from V and 5 bases from J, with 14 bases between. The CDR3 DNA sequence: TGTGCCAGCAGCTTCGACGACACAAGAAACACCATATATTTT. It translates to CASSFDDTRNTIYF.

The genes are TRBV28 and TRBJ1-1; D gene unclear. V was shortened by 2 bases and J by 1 base, with 5 bases between the two germline ends. The CDR3 runs to 13 residues. Germline CDR1 and CDR2: MDHEN and SYDVKM. Written as DNA, the CDR3 is TGTGCCAGCAGTTTAGGTCAGAACACTGAAGCTTTCTTT. Translated, it gives CASSLGQNTEAFF.

The rearrangement uses TRBV6-4 and TRBJ1-1, with 8 bases lining up with TRBD1. J gave up 1 base and V 6 bases, and 16 bases lay outside the gene matches. Germline V gene data show CDR1 as MRHNA and CDR2 as SNTAGT. The CDR3 totals 18 residues. CDR3 sequence reads: CASSADEIGDRTNTEAFF. The DNA of the CDR3 is TGTGCCAGCAGCGCAGACGAAATCGGGGACAGGACGAACACTGAAGCTTTCTTT.

This chain joins TRBV7-2 and TRBJ2-3; TRBD2 matches 9 bases. Germline V gives CDR1 SGHTA, CDR2 FQGNSA. This CDR3 has 15 residues. The V and J ends lost 5 bases and 4 bases, in that order; junction bases with no gene match: 7. The CDR3 bases are TGTGCCAGCAGCCTCGCTAGCGGGGAGGCAGATACGCAGTATTTT. Translating it yields CASSLASGEADTQYF.

The gene calls are TRBV5-6 and TRBJ2-3; unclear D gene. This CDR3 spans 17 amino acids. The germline gives CDR1 SGHDT, CDR2 YYEEEE. Trimming shortened V by 2 bases and J by 0 bases, and 16 bases separated the two germline ends. The DNA of the CDR3 is TGTGCCAGCAGCTTAAGTTTGTGGGGAACTAGCACAGATACGCAGTATTTT. This gives the protein CASSLSLWGTSTDTQYF.

The chain is built from TRBV27 and TRBJ1-2; 9 nucleotides line up with TRBD1. The V segment lost 5 bases and the J segment 7 bases; nucleotides outside the gene matches: 2. Germline lookup yields CDR1 MNHEY and CDR2 SMNVEV (reference sequence). CDR3 length: 12 residues. CDR3: CASSRTGVGYTF. The CDR3 DNA reads as TGTGCCAGCAGTAGGACAGGGGTTGGCTACACCTTC.

The J gene is TRBJ2-2, the V gene TRBV30; D remains unclear. This CDR3 comprises 12 residues. In germline, CDR1 is GTSNPN, CDR2 SVGIG (reference sequence). The V end was cut by 8 bases, the J end by 6 bases, with 13 bases between. CDR3 in DNA: TGTGCCGCCCAAAGACCGGCCGGGGAGCTGTTTTTT. Protein sequence: CAAQRPAGELFF.

The V gene is TRBV7-2, the J gene TRBJ2-1; no firm D call. Trimming cost V 0 bases and J 5 bases, with 11 bases left between them. Germline loops: CDR1 SGHTA, CDR2 FQGNSA. The CDR3 length is 15 residues. The CDR3 region has the DNA TGTGCCAGCAGCTTAGCCCAAGCCAGCAACAATGAGCAGTTCTTC. This codes for CASSLAQASNNEQFF.

This clone was found once. The chain uses TRBV6-5 and TRBJ1-1; D perhaps matches TRBD1 (5 bases). V was clipped by 8 bases and J by 3 bases, with 7 bases between them. The germline V gene has CDR1 MNHEY and CDR2 SVGAGI. The CDR3 length is 11 residues. CDR3 coding DNA: TGTGCCAGCGGGGCCCACACTGAAGCTTTCTTT. This encodes CASGAHTEAFF.

The CDR3 loop is CASSQEGGNNEQFF. DNA of the CDR3: TGCGCCAGCAGCCAAGAAGGGGGGAACAATGAGCAGTTCTTC. The genes are TRBV4-3 and TRBJ2-1, with D perhaps being TRBD1 or TRBD2 (6 bases each). Trimming removed 0 bases from V and 5 bases from J, with 8 bases in between. CDR3 length: 14 residues. Germline CDR1 LGHNA, CDR2 YSLEER.

This chain links TRBV10-3 with TRBJ2-7; 7 nucleotides match TRBD1. Germline V gene data show CDR1 as ENHRY and CDR2 as SYGVKD. This CDR3 region has 15 residues. The J segment lost 0 bases and the V segment lost 3 bases, leaving 5 bases of the junction unmatched. The CDR3 DNA reads as TGTGCCATCAGTGAAGAGGGACAGCTCTCCTACGAGCAGTACTTC. This codes for CAISEEGQLSYEQYF.

This chain connects TRBV4-3 to TRBJ1-4; the D is unclear. Germline assignment: CDR1 LGHNA and CDR2 YSLEER. V shed 1 base and J shed 10 bases, with 16 bases lying between them. The CDR3 covers 15 residues. The CDR3 nucleotides read TGCGCCAGCAGCCAAGGTTTTACAATTGAAGGAAAACTGTTTTTT. It is translated as CASSQGFTIEGKLFF.

For this clone: The same CDR3 can be traced to other DNA sequences in this sample. The V gene is TRBV18, the J gene TRBJ1-4; D ambiguous. Looked up from germline, CDR1 is KGHSH and CDR2 is LQKENI. With 1 base removed from V and 0 bases from J, the gap between germline ends came to 6 bases. CDR3 size: 15 residues. For the CDR3, the DNA is TGTGCCAGCTCACCACAGGGAGCAACTAATGAAAAACTGTTTTTT. As protein: CASSPQGATNEKLFF.

The V and J genes are TRBV9 and TRBJ2-6; D possibly corresponds to TRBD2 (7 bases). V lost 4 bases, J lost 0 bases, and 17 bases lay in between. CDR1 and CDR2 from the germline V gene are SGDLS and YYNGEE. This CDR3 has 18 amino acids. The CDR3 nucleotides are TGTGCCAGCAGCCCAGGAGGGGGAGGGAGCTCTGGGGCCAACGTCCTGACTTTC. Protein: CASSPGGGGSSGANVLTF. Full variable domain (rest looked up from reference TRBV9 and TRBJ2-6): DSGVTQTPKHLITATGQRVTLRCSPRSGDLSVYWYQQSLDQGLQFLIQYYNGEERAKGNILERFSAQQFPDLHSELNLSSLELGDSALYFCASSPGGGGSSGANVLTFGAGSRLTVL.

The gene calls are TRBV3-1 (or the pseudogene TRBV3-2) and TRBJ1-1; no reliable D call. Germline loops: CDR1 LGHDT, CDR2 YNNKEL (reference sequence). Trimming cost V 2 bases and J 7 bases, with 11 bases left between them. The CDR3 loop spans 13 amino acids. This chain's CDR3 is CASSQLNSLEAFF. CDR3 bases: TGTGCCAGCAGCCAATTGAACAGTCTTGAAGCTTTCTTT.

The chain links TRBV5-8 to TRBJ1-5, with D maybe TRBD1 (6 bases). Between the trimmed V and J ends, which lost 4 bases and 11 bases, there was a span of 19 bases. CDR3 length: 14 amino acids. Germline V CDR1 and CDR2: SGHTS, YDEGEE. The CDR3 reads CASSPTQGLETQHF. The CDR3 DNA is TGTGCCAGCAGCCCCACACAGGGACTTGAGACCCAGCATTTT.

The V gene is TRBV7-2, the J gene TRBJ2-3; D is possibly TRBD2 (6 bases). CDR1 is SGHTA and CDR2 is FQGNSA in the germline V gene. CDR3 length: 14 residues. The V end was cut by 5 bases, the J end by 2 bases, with 11 bases between. This chain's CDR3 is CASSPGTSTDTQYF. The CDR3 nucleotides read TGTGCCAGCAGCCCCGGGACTTCCACAGATACGCAGTATTTT.

The chain couples TRBV6-5 to TRBJ1-1; TRBD1 agrees at 7 bases. The V gene end was trimmed by 6 bases and the J gene end by 1 base; junction bases not matched to a gene: 2. The CDR3 loop spans 13 amino acids. Germline CDR1 and CDR2: MNHEY and SVGAGI. DNA of the CDR3: TGTGCCAGCAGGCAGGGGGGGAACACTGAAGCTTTCTTT. This sequence encodes CASRQGGNTEAFF.